Sequencing of this T cell receptor beta chain was carried out in a study of T cell repertoires in cytomegalovirus infection. Study as a whole: The study used recently identified HLA-C-restricted and well-studied HLA-B-restricted CMV epitopes. Public TCR beta signatures provided an indication of both CMV infection and a matching HLA type.

This CDR3 contains 12 residues. With 5 bases removed from V and 7 bases from J, the gap between germline ends came to 9 bases. Per germline, CDR1 SGHVS and CDR2 FQNEAQ. A note on this clonotype: Its cognate antigen is unknown.

Using its own MiXCR run on the reads, TCRdb lists one record per CDR3 protein. The data hold about a million distinct CDR3 sequences, with approximately 31% observed a single time. The source was cultured CD8+ T cells from PBMCs, collected from culture after CMV antigen stimulation. This clonotype was sampled from a human donor in good health (CMV status not recorded). Some clones in this sample may be carry-over from other donors' samples. The chain combines TRBV7-8 with TRBJ1-5; D is possibly TRBD1 (5 bases). CDR3 protein: CASSEGRQPQHF. CDR3 coding DNA: TGTGCCAGCAGCGAGGGGCGGCAGCCCCAGCATTTT.